These 11 T cell receptor beta chains came from one sample sequenced in a study of blood T cells in healthy people across ages. Then a second PCR, running about 7 to 11 cycles, was carried out with a sample-barcoded 5' primer and a J-beta primer mix. TCRdb itself ran the 5' RACE reads through MiXCR, one entry per CDR3 protein. The data show 800,000 to 1,300,000 distinct CDR3 sequences, about 23% seen once. These data also formed part of another study, on T cells of mothers and their children.

The sample comprised blood. Receptors were obtained from a girl aged 2-10 years in good health.

This clonotype was observed a few times. This chain links TRBV25-1 with TRBJ2-4; 7 bases align to TRBD1. Germline lookup yields CDR1 MGHDK and CDR2 SYGVNS. This CDR3 has 13 amino acids. Losses at the gene ends were 3 bases for V and 9 bases for J; bases not matched to a gene: 5. In DNA form, the CDR3 reads TGTGCCAGCAGTGATGTTGACAGGGTCATTCAGTACTTC. Residues: CASSDVDRVIQYF.

CDR3 amino acids: CSVEDRTSGRAVAHEQYF. The CDR3 DNA follows: TGCAGCGTTGAAGATCGAACTAGCGGGAGGGCTGTCGCGCACGAGCAGTACTTC. The gene calls are TRBV29-1 and TRBJ2-1, with 13 positions matching TRBD2. The end of the DNA is better explained by TRBJ2-7, so the J call may be wrong. The germline V gene has CDR1 SQVTM and CDR2 ANQGSEA. The CDR3 is 18 residues long.

V and J are TRBV4-1 and TRBJ2-2; the match to TRBD1 covers 8 bases. J lost 4 bases, V lost 1 base, and 5 bases had no gene match. This CDR3 is 16 amino acids long. Germline CDR1 reads MGHRA; CDR2 reads YSYEKL. CDR3 amino acids: CASSQVQGGITGELFF. In nucleotides, the CDR3 is TGCGCCAGCAGCCAAGTACAGGGGGGTATCACCGGGGAGCTGTTTTTT.

J is TRBJ2-1 and V is TRBV2; D may correspond to TRBD1 or TRBD2 (5 bases each). Trimming shortened V by 7 bases and J by 7 bases, and 26 bases separated the two germline ends. Germline-derived CDR1 and CDR2 are SNHLY and FYNNEI. CDR3 length equals 17 residues. The CDR3 DNA reads as TGTGCCAGCAACCGGCGACAAGTCCGGGACGCCCAAAATGAGCAGTTCTTC. Its protein product is CASNRRQVRDAQNEQFF. The full variable domain, rest sourced from reference TRBV2 and TRBJ2-1, is EPEVTQTPSHQVTQMGQEVILRCVPISNHLYFYWYRQILGQKVEFLVSFYNNEISEKSEIFDDQFSVERPDGSNFTLKIRSTKLEDSAMYFCASNRRQVRDAQNEQFFGPGTRLTVL.

V and J are TRBV28 and TRBJ2-7, with TRBD1 matching 7 bases. Germline V lookup: CDR1 MDHEN, CDR2 SYDVKM. V lost 1 base and J lost 6; bases outside the gene matches: 9. The CDR3 loop spans 15 amino acids. The CDR3 sequence is CASSLFKGAAGEQYF. The CDR3 DNA follows: TGTGCCAGCAGTTTATTCAAGGGGGCTGCTGGCGAGCAGTACTTC. Supplemented by reference TRBV28 and TRBJ2-7, the full variable domain reads DVKVTQSSRYLVKRTGEKVFLECVQDMDHENMFWYRQDPGLGLRLIYFSYDVKMKEKGDIPEGYSVSREKKERFSLILESASTNQTSMYLCASSLFKGAAGEQYFGPGTRLTVT.

The V call is TRBV4-1, the J call TRBJ1-4, with D hard to call. V was pared by 4 bases and J by 3 bases, with 9 bases between. CDR3 size: 14 residues. From germline, CDR1 is MGHRA and CDR2 YSYEKL. Here the CDR3 DNA reads TGCGCCAGCAGCCGGACCCGACCTAATGAAAAACTGTTTTTT. It yields the protein CASSRTRPNEKLFF.

V is TRBV11-2 and J is TRBJ1-2, with D maybe TRBD1 (6 bases). CDR3 length: 14 amino acids. The V end was cut by 1 base, the J end by 4 bases, with 10 bases between. CDR1 is SGHAT and CDR2 is FQNNGV in the germline V gene. CDR3 in DNA: TGTGCCAGCAGCTTAGGGGGGCTCCCCTATGGCTACACCTTC. This codes for CASSLGGLPYGYTF. The full variable domain, completed using reference TRBV11-2 and TRBJ1-2, is EAGVAQSPRYKIIEKRQSVAFWCNPISGHATLYWYQQILGQGPKLLIQFQNNGVVDDSQLPKDRFSAERLKGVDSTLKIQPAKLEDSAVYLCASSLGGLPYGYTFGSGTRLTVV.

V is TRBV6-5 and J is TRBJ1-2; D is possibly TRBD1 (6 bases). The CDR3 contains 13 residues. V lost 5 bases to trimming and J lost 6 bases, with 13 bases between them. In germline, CDR1 is MNHEY, CDR2 SVGAGI. The CDR3 sequence: CASSEQGFHGYTF. The CDR3 nucleotides are TGTGCCAGCAGTGAACAGGGATTTCATGGCTACACCTTC.

The J gene is TRBJ2-7, the V gene TRBV5-6; no clear D. Germline values: CDR1 SGHDT, CDR2 YYEEEE. The germline V and J ends were trimmed by 5 bases and 3 bases, with 18 bases remaining between them. The CDR3 has 15 residues. Written as DNA, the CDR3 is TGTGCCAGCAGTCACACTTACCGGGCCGACTACGAGCAGTACTTC. Protein sequence: CASSHTYRADYEQYF. Filled out from reference TRBV5-6 and TRBJ2-7, the complete variable domain reads DAGVTQSPTHLIKTRGQQVTLRCSPKSGHDTVSWYQQALGQGPQFIFQYYEEEERQRGNFPDRFSGHQFPNYSSELNVNALLLGDSALYLCASSHTYRADYEQYFGPGTRLTVT.

This clonotype was counted only a few times. The chain employs TRBV25-1 and TRBJ2-5, with 9 bases identical to TRBD2. J lost 1 base, V lost 3 bases, and 3 bases had no gene match. The V gene's germline CDR1 is MGHDK and CDR2 SYGVNS. This CDR3 spans 15 amino acids. The CDR3 spells CASSDSSGTQETQYF. CDR3 DNA sequence: TGTGCCAGCAGTGATTCTAGCGGGACCCAAGAGACCCAGTACTTC.

This chain uses TRBV3-1 with TRBJ2-7, with D hard to call. The end of the DNA fits TRBJ2-1 better, so the J call may be wrong. Germline V gene data show CDR1 as LGHDT and CDR2 as YNNKEL (reference sequence). This CDR3 has 11 residues. The CDR3: CASSQGGPQFF. As DNA, the CDR3 is TGTGCCAGCAGCCAAGGCGGACCTCAGTTCTTC.